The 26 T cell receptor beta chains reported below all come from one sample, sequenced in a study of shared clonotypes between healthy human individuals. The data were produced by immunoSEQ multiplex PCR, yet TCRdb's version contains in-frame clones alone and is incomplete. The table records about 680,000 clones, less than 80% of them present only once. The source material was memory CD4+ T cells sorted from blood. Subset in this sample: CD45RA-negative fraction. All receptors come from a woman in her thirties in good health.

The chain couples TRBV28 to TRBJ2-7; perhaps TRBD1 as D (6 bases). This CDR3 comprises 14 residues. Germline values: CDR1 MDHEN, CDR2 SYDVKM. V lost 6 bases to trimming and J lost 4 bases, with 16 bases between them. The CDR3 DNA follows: TGTGCCAGCAGCAACCCCAGGGGTTGGTACGAGCAGTACTTC. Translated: CASSNPRGWYEQYF.

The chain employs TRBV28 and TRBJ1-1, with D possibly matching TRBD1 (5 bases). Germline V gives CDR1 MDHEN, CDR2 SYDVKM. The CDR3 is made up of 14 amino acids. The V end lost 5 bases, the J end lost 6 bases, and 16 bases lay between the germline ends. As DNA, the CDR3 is TGTGCCAGCAGTCCCGGGGGGGGAAGCCCTGAAGCTTTCTTT. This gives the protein CASSPGGGSPEAFF.

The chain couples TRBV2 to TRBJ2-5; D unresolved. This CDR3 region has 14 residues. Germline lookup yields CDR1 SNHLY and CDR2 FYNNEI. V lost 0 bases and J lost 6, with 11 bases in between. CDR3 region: CASSEALLIQTQYF. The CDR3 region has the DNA TGTGCCAGCAGTGAAGCGCTTCTAATCCAGACCCAGTACTTC.

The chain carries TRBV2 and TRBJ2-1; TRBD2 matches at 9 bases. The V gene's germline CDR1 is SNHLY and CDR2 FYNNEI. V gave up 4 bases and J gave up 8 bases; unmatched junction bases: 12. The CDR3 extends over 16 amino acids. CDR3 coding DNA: TGTGCCAGCAGTGCCCCTTTAGCGGGAGTCAGGGATGAGCAGTTCTTC. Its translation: CASSAPLAGVRDEQFF.

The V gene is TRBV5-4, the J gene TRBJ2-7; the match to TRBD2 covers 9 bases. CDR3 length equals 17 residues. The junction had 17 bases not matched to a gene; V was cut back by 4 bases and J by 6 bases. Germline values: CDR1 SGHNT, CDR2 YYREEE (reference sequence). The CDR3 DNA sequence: TGTGCCAGCAGCCCTACCGTGAGTTTAGCGGGAGCTGGCGAGCAGTACTTC. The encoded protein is CASSPTVSLAGAGEQYF.

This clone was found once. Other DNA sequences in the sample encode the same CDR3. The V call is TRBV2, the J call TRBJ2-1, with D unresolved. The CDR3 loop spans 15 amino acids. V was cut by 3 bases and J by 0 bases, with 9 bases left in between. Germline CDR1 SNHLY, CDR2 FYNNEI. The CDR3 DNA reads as TGTGCCAGCAGTGAGGCCAGGAGCTCCTACAATGAGCAGTTCTTC. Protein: CASSEARSSYNEQFF.

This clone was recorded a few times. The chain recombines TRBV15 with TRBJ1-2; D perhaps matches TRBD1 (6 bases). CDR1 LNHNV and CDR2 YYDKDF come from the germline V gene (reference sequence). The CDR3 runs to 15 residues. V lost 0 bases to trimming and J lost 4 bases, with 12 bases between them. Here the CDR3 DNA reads TGTGCCACCAGCAGAGATTTGGGAGGGGGCTATGGCTACACCTTC. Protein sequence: CATSRDLGGGYGYTF. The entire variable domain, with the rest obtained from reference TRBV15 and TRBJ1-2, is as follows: DAMVIQNPRYQVTQFGKPVTLSCSQTLNHNVMYWYQQKSSQAPKLLFHYYDKDFNNEADTPDNFQSRRPNTSFCFLDIRSPGLGDTAMYLCATSRDLGGGYGYTFGSGTRLTVV.

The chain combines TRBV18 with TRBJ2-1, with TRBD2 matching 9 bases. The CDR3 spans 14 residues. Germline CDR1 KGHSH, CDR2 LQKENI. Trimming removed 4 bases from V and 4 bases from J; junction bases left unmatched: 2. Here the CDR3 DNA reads TGTGCCAGCTCACGACTAGCGGAGTACAATGAGCAGTTCTTC. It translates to CASSRLAEYNEQFF.

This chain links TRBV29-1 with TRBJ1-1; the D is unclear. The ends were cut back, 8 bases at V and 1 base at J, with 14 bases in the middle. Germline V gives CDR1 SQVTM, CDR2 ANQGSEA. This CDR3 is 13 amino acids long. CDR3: CSSRRSSNTEAFF. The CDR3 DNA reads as TGCAGCTCTAGGCGGAGTTCGAACACTGAAGCTTTCTTT.

CDR3 loop: CASSLEWKDNSPLHF. CDR3 coding DNA: TGTGCCAGCAGCTTAGAGTGGAAGGATAATTCACCCCTCCACTTT. The V and J genes are TRBV11-2 and TRBJ1-6, with no clear D. CDR1 is SGHAT and CDR2 is FQNNGV in the germline V gene. V was trimmed by 0 bases and J by 5 bases, leaving 8 bases between them. The CDR3 consists of 15 residues.

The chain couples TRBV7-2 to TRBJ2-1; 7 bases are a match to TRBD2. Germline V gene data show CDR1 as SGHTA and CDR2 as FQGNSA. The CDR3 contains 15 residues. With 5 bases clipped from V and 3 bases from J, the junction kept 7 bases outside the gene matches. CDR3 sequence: CASSISTSVYNEQFF. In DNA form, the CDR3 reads TGTGCCAGCAGCATAAGCACTAGCGTCTACAATGAGCAGTTCTTC.

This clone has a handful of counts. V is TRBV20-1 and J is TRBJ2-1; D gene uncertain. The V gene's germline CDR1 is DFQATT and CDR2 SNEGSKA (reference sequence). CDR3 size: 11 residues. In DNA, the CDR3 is TGCAGAATCGACAACTACAATGAGCAGTTCTTC. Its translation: CRIDNYNEQFF.

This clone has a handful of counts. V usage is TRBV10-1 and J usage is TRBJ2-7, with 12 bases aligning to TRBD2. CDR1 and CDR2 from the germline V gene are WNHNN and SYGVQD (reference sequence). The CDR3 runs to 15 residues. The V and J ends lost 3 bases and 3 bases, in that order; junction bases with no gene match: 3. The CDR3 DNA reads TGCGCCAGCAGTGACCAGACTAGCGGGAGCTACGAGCAGTACTTC. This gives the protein CASSDQTSGSYEQYF.

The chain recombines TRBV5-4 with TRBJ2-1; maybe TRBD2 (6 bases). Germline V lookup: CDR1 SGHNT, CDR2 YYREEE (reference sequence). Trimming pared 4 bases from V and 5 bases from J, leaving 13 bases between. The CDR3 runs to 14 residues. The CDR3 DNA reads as TGTGCCAGCAGCCTTAGCGGACCCCACAATGAGCAGTTCTTC. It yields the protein CASSLSGPHNEQFF. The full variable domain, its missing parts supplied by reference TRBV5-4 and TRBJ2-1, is ETGVTQSPTHLIKTRGQQVTLRCSSQSGHNTVSWYQQALGQGPQFIFQYYREEENGRGNFPPRFSGLQFPNYSSELNVNALELDDSALYLCASSLSGPHNEQFFGPGTRLTVL.

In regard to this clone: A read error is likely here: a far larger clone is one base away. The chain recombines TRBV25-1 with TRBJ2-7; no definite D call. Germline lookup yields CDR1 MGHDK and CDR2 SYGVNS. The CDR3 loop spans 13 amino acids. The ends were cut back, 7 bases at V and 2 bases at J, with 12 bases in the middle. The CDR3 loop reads CASIEHDPYEQYF. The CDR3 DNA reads TGTGCCAGCATCGAGCACGACCCCTACGAGCAGTACTTC.

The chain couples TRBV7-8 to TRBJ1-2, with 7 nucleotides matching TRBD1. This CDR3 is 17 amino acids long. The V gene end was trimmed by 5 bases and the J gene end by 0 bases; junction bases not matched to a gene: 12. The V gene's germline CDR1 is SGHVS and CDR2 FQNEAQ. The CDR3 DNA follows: TGTGCCAGCAGCCAGGGGGTCGACGGCCGCTCTAACTATGGCTACACCTTC. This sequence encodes CASSQGVDGRSNYGYTF.

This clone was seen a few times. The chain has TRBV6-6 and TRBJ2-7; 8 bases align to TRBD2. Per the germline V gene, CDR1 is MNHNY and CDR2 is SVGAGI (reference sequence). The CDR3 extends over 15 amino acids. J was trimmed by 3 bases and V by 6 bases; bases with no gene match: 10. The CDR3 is CASSEPGLGLYEQYF. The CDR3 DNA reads TGTGCCAGCAGCGAACCGGGACTAGGTCTCTACGAGCAGTACTTC.

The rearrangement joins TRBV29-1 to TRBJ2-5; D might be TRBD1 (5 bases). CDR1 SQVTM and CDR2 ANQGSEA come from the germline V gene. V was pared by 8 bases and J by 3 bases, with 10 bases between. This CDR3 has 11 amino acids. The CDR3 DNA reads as TGCAGCTGGGGCAGAGAAGAGACCCAGTACTTC. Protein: CSWGREETQYF.

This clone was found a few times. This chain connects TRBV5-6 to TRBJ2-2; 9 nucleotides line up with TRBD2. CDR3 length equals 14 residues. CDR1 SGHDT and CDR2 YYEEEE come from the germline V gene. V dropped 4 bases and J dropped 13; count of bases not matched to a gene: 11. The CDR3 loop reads CASSRSGRDRVLFF. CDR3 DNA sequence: TGTGCCAGCAGCCGTAGCGGGAGAGATCGGGTGCTGTTTTTT. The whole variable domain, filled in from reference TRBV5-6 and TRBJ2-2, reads DAGVTQSPTHLIKTRGQQVTLRCSPKSGHDTVSWYQQALGQGPQFIFQYYEEEERQRGNFPDRFSGHQFPNYSSELNVNALLLGDSALYLCASSRSGRDRVLFFGEGSRLTVL.

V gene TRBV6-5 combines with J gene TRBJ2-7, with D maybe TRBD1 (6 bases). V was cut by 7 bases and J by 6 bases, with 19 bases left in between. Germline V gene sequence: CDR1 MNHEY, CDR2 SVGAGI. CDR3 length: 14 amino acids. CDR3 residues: CASTKARDTSEQYF. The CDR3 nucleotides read TGTGCCAGCACCAAGGCTCGGGACACCTCCGAGCAGTACTTC.

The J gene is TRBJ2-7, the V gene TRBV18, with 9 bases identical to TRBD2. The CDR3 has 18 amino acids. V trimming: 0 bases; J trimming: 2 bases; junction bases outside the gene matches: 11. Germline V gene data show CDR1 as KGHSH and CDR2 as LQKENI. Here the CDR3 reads CASSPPGLAPQGAYEQYF. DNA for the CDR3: TGTGCCAGCTCACCACCGGGACTAGCCCCCCAAGGAGCCTACGAGCAGTACTTC.

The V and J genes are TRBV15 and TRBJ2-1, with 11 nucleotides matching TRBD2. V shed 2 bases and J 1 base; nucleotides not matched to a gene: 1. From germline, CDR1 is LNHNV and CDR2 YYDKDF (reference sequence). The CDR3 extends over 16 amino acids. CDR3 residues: CATSRLAGGSYNEQFF. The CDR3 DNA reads TGTGCCACCAGCAGACTAGCGGGGGGATCCTACAATGAGCAGTTCTTC.

In nucleotides, the CDR3 is TGTGCCAGCAGTGAGGAGGGGCGTCACTATGGCTACACCTTC. Amino acid sequence: CASSEEGRHYGYTF. V gene TRBV2 combines with J gene TRBJ1-2, with TRBD1 as a possible D gene (5 bases). The CDR3 loop spans 14 amino acids. With 3 bases removed from V and 3 bases from J, the gap between germline ends came to 11 bases. CDR1 is SNHLY and CDR2 is FYNNEI in the germline V gene.

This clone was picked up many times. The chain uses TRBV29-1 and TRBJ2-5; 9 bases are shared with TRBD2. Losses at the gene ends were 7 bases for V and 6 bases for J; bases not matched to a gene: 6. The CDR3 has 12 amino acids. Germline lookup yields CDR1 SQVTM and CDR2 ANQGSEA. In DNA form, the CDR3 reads TGCAGCGCGGGACTAGCTAGGAAGACCCAGTACTTC. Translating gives CSAGLARKTQYF. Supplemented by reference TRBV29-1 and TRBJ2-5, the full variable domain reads SAVISQKPSRDICQRGTSLTIQCQVDSQVTMMFWYRQQPGQSLTLIATANQGSEATYESGFVIDKFPISRPNLTFSTLTVSNMSPEDSSIYLCSAGLARKTQYFGPGTRLLVL.

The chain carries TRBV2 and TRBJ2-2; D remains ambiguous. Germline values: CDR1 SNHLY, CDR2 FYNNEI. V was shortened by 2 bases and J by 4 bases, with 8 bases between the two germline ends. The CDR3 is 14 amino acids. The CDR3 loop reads CASSEWQSTGELFF. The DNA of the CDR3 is TGTGCCAGCAGTGAATGGCAGTCCACCGGGGAGCTGTTTTTT.

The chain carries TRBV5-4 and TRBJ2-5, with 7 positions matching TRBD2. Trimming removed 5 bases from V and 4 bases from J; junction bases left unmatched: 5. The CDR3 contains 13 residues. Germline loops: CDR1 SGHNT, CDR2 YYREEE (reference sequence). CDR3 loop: CASRFAGVETQYF. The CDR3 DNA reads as TGTGCCAGCAGGTTTGCGGGAGTAGAGACCCAGTACTTC.